This TCR beta chain derives from a study of blood T cells in healthy people across ages. With a J-beta primer mix and a sample-barcoded 5' primer, a second PCR ran roughly 6 to 11 cycles. TCRdb analysed the 5' RACE reads with MiXCR anew, one entry per CDR3 protein. This sample has around 1.5 million distinct CDR3 sequences, with approximately 59% found just once. CDR1 MNHNS and CDR2 SASEGT come from the germline V gene. This CDR3 has 13 amino acids. Comments on this clonotype: One end of the junction varies from germline; a read error may be responsible.

Sequencing was carried out using blood. The genes are TRBV6-1 and TRBJ2-5, with D unresolved. The TCR was taken from a man between 18 and 35 years old in good health. The CDR3 nucleotides read TGTGCCAGCAGTGAAAGGCCTCAAGAGACTCAGTACTTC. Its protein product is CASSERPQETQYF.